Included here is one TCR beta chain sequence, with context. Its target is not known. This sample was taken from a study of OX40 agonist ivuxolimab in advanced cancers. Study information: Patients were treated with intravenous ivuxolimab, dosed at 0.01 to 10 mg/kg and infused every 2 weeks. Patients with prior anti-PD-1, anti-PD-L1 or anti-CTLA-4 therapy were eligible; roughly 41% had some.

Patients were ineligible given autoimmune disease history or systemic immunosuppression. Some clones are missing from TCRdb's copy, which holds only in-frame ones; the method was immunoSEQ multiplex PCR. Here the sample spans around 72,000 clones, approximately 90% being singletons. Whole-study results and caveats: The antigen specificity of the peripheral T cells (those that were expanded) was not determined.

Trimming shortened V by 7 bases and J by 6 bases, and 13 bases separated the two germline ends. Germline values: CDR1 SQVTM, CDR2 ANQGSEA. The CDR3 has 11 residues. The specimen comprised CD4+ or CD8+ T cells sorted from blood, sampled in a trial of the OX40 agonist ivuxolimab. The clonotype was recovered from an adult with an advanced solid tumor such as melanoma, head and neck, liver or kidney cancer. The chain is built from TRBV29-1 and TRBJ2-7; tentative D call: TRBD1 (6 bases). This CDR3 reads CSAYRVGEQYF. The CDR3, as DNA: TGCAGCGCTTACAGGGTAGGCGAGCAGTACTTC.